The 28 T cell receptor beta chains presented below share a single source sample, sequenced in a study of T cells in women clearing cervical HPV infection. Repertoires were generated with immunoSEQ multiplex PCR, while TCRdb's copy carries only in-frame clones and drops some. The sample's table shows around 18,000 clones. Sequencing used blood buffy coat. Source of these receptors: a woman between 18 and 70 years old with a cervical HPV16 infection that either progressed to CIN3+ or cleared (not recorded which).

Of note for this clone: The read terminates 3 residues ahead of where the CDR3 ends, so the germline J gene completes it. The genes are TRBV28 and TRBJ1-6, with TRBD1 as a possible D gene (6 bases). The CDR3 loop spans 14 amino acids. Trimming removed 2 bases from V and 12 bases from J, with 14 bases in between. Germline V gene sequence: CDR1 MDHEN, CDR2 SYDVKM. The CDR3 reads CASSLGGAVGPLHF. CDR3 DNA, as far as it was read: TGTGCCAGCAGTTTAGGGGGGGCGGTTGGACCC.

Points on this clone: The read is 3 residues too short to cover the CDR3 end, so that end is filled in from the germline J gene. This rearrangement joins TRBV3-1 (or the pseudogene TRBV3-2) to TRBJ2-7; 12 bases line up with TRBD2. This CDR3 has 15 residues. Germline CDR1 LGHDT, CDR2 YNNKEL (reference sequence). V lost 3 bases, J lost 1 base, and 1 base stayed unmatched. CDR3 amino acids: CASSHLAGGSYEQYF. CDR3 DNA, as far as it was read: TGTGCCAGCAGCCACCTAGCGGGAGGGTCCTACGAG.

Comments on this clone: The read ends 3 residues early relative to the CDR3; the germline J gene fills the gap. This chain joins TRBV5-4 and TRBJ1-2; TRBD1 aligns across 8 bases. This CDR3 is 14 amino acids long. V lost 4 bases and J lost 4; bases outside the gene matches: 6. The germline gives CDR1 SGHNT, CDR2 YYREEE (reference sequence). The CDR3 sequence is CASSNGQGGYGYTF. Incomplete CDR3 DNA: TGTGCCAGCAGCAATGGACAGGGAGGCTATGGC.

Remarks on this clone: Read data end 3 residues before the CDR3 end; the end is taken from the germline J gene. The rearrangement uses TRBV30 and TRBJ2-5; a possible D gene is TRBD2 (5 bases). Germline V gene data show CDR1 as GTSNPN and CDR2 as SVGIG (reference sequence). V shed 0 bases and J shed 2 bases, with 10 bases lying between them. CDR3 length: 14 residues. The CDR3 bases that were read are TGTGCCTGGAGTGTTGGAGGAGCGCAAGAGACC. This sequence encodes CAWSVGGAQET. The complete CDR3 sequence is CAWSVGGAQETQYF. The variable domain in full, completed from reference TRBV30 and TRBJ2-5, reads SQTIHQWPATLVQPVGSPLSLECTVEGTSNPNLYWYRQAAGRGLQLLFYSVGIGQISSEVPQNLSASRPQDRQFILSSKKLLLSDSGFYLCAWSVGGAQETQYFGPGTRLLVL.

Comment on this clone: The CDR3 extends 3 residues past the end of the read, so its final part is completed from the germline J gene. This chain links TRBV7-9 with TRBJ1-2; a possible D gene is TRBD1 (6 bases). The germline CDR1 and CDR2 sequences are SEHNR and FQNEAQ (reference sequence). This CDR3 is 15 amino acids long. Partial CDR3 DNA: TGTGCCAGCAGCCCCCCGGGCAGGGGAAAATACGAC. As protein: CASSPPGRGKYD. The full CDR3 sequence reads CASSPPGRGKYDYTF. Looking up the rest from reference TRBV7-9 and TRBJ1-2 gives the full variable domain: DTGVSQNPRHKITKRGQNVTFRCDPISEHNRLYWYRQTLGQGPEFLTYFQNEAQLEKSRLLSDRFSAERPKGSFSTLEIQRTEQGDSAMYLCASSPPGRGKYDYTFGSGTRLTVV.

A remark on this clone: Read coverage stops 3 residues before the CDR3 terminus; the germline J gene supplies the remainder. The chain has TRBV6-1 and TRBJ2-1; D unresolved. V lost 0 bases, J lost 0 bases, and 6 bases lay in between. CDR3 length: 15 amino acids. In germline, CDR1 is MNHNS, CDR2 SASEGT. The CDR3 region is CASSEAMASYNEQFF. The CDR3 bases that were read are TGTGCCAGCAGTGAAGCAATGGCCTCCTACAATGAG.

On this clone itself: The read stops 3 residues short of the end of the CDR3; the missing end is completed from the germline J gene. The chain couples TRBV7-9 to TRBJ1-2; 9 nucleotides align to TRBD1. The CDR3 loop spans 15 amino acids. Germline loops: CDR1 SEHNR, CDR2 FQNEAQ (reference sequence). The CDR3 sequence: CASSPGQGKTYDYTF. The CDR3 DNA, read in part, is TGTGCCAGCAGCCCGGGACAGGGAAAGACCTACGAC.

Of note for this clone: Coverage ceases 3 residues before the CDR3 finishes, and the germline J gene fills in the end. The chain couples TRBV20-1 to TRBJ2-1; TRBD2 matches 16 bases. The V and J ends lost 2 bases and 6 bases, in that order; junction bases with no gene match: 10. The CDR3 has 18 residues. Germline lookup yields CDR1 DFQATT and CDR2 SNEGSKA (reference sequence). The CDR3: CSARPGTSGGDRGNEQFF. The sequenced CDR3 bases are TGCAGTGCTAGACCTGGGACTAGCGGGGGGGACCGCGGCAATGAG.

A note on this clone: The read ends 3 residues before the CDR3 terminus; that terminus is restored from the germline J gene. The V call is TRBV19, the J call TRBJ1-2, with D unresolved. The CDR3 loop spans 10 amino acids. V lost 8 bases, J lost 4 bases, and 5 bases lay in between. Germline lookup yields CDR1 LNHDA and CDR2 SQIVND (reference sequence). The CDR3 sequence is CASQGYGYTF. The DNA read from the CDR3 is TGTGCCAGTCAAGGCTATGGC.

Worth noting for this clone: The CDR3 extends 3 residues past the end of the read, so its final part is completed from the germline J gene. The chain carries TRBV14 and TRBJ2-5; 13 positions match TRBD2. This CDR3 comprises 16 residues. Trimming removed 4 bases from V and 5 bases from J; junction bases left unmatched: 7. Germline V gene lookup returns CDR1 SGHDN and CDR2 FVKESK. CDR3 in amino acids: CASSLLAGGPIETQYF. Incomplete CDR3 DNA: TGTGCCAGCAGCCTACTAGCGGGAGGGCCCATTGAGACC. The full variable domain, completed using reference TRBV14 and TRBJ2-5, is EAGVTQFPSHSVIEKGQTVTLRCDPISGHDNLYWYRRVMGKEIKFLLHFVKESKQDESGMPNNRFLAERTGGTYSTLKVQPAELEDSGVYFCASSLLAGGPIETQYFGPGTRLLVL.

By frequency, this clone is medium-sized. The CDR3 extends 3 residues past the end of the read, so its final part is completed from the germline J gene. The rearrangement joins TRBV20-1 to TRBJ2-5; a possible D gene is TRBD2 (7 bases). The CDR3 consists of 14 residues. Germline CDR1 is DFQATT and CDR2 is SNEGSKA (reference sequence). The V end was cut by 3 bases, the J end by 6 bases, with 17 bases between. CDR3 DNA, as far as it was read: TGCAGTGCTAGGCTTGGGGGGGGCGTGAAGACC. This encodes CSARLGGGVKT. The entire CDR3 sequence reads CSARLGGGVKTQYF.

The part of the CDR3 DNA that was read is TGTGCCAGCAGCTTAGGCCGGGGGGGACACCATGAG. Its translation is CASSLGRGGHHE. The entire CDR3 sequence reads CASSLGRGGHHEQFF. The chain combines TRBV11-2 with TRBJ2-1; 8 positions agree with TRBD2. The read ends 3 residues early relative to the CDR3; the germline J gene fills the gap. Germline V gives CDR1 SGHAT, CDR2 FQNNGV. J was trimmed by 8 bases and V by 1 base; bases with no gene match: 7. The CDR3 totals 15 residues. Variable domain in full (rest from reference TRBV11-2 and TRBJ2-1): EAGVAQSPRYKIIEKRQSVAFWCNPISGHATLYWYQQILGQGPKLLIQFQNNGVVDDSQLPKDRFSAERLKGVDSTLKIQPAKLEDSAVYLCASSLGRGGHHEQFFGPGTRLTVL.

With respect to this clone: The read falls 3 residues short of the CDR3 end, and the missing part is taken from the germline J gene. V and J are TRBV6-2 or TRBV6-3 and TRBJ1-5; D is perhaps TRBD1 (6 bases). V shed 4 bases and J shed 0 bases, with 10 bases lying between them. This CDR3 has 15 residues. Germline loops: CDR1 MNHEY, CDR2 SVGEGT. The CDR3 reads CASSSTGSSNQPQHF. The sequenced CDR3 bases are TGTGCCAGCAGTTCTACAGGGTCTAGCAATCAGCCC.

As regards this clone: The CDR3 is cut off 3 residues early in the read; its end comes from the germline J gene. The chain is built from TRBV24-1 and TRBJ2-3, with a tentative D call TRBD1 (6 bases). This CDR3 region has 18 residues. Germline CDR1 is KGHDR and CDR2 is SFDVKD. Trimming cost V 2 bases and J 5 bases, with 22 bases left between them. The chain's CDR3 is CATSDWNRVGFSRDTQYF. Partial CDR3 DNA: TGTGCCACCAGTGATTGGAACAGGGTAGGGTTTTCAAGAGATACG.

Comment on this clone: The read is 3 residues too short to cover the CDR3 end, so that end is filled in from the germline J gene. The chain has TRBV19 and TRBJ2-3; TRBD2 matches 9 bases. The V gene's germline CDR1 is LNHDA and CDR2 SQIVND (reference sequence). The CDR3 consists of 16 residues. The V segment lost 4 bases and the J segment 2 bases; nucleotides outside the gene matches: 7. The CDR3 sequence: CASSTQGGRATDTQYF. CDR3 bases read: TGTGCCAGTAGTACCCAAGGCGGGAGGGCCACAGATACG.

A remark on this clone: The CDR3 end lies 3 residues beyond the end of the read and is filled in from the germline J gene. The rearrangement uses TRBV7-3 and TRBJ1-2; no firm D call. The length of the CDR3 is 15 residues. Germline lookup yields CDR1 SGHTA and CDR2 FQGTGA. CDR3 residues: CASSAKAGVEDTYTF. Partial CDR3 DNA: TGTGCCAGCAGCGCCAAAGCGGGAGTGGAAGATACC.

As concerns this clone: Read data end 3 residues before the CDR3 end; the end is taken from the germline J gene. The chain has TRBV7-6 and TRBJ2-6, with 9 bases that match TRBD1. This CDR3 is 16 amino acids long. Germline lookup yields CDR1 SGHVS and CDR2 FNYEAQ. J gave up 2 bases and V 5 bases, and 4 bases lay outside the gene matches. The CDR3 loop is CASSITGGAGANVLTF. Partial CDR3 DNA: TGTGCCAGCAGCATTACAGGGGGCGCTGGGGCCAACGTC.

About this clone itself: The read falls 3 residues short of the CDR3 end, and the missing part is taken from the germline J gene. The chain uses TRBV7-6 and TRBJ1-1; TRBD1 aligns across 9 bases. This CDR3 region has 16 residues. The germline V gene encodes CDR1 SGHVS and CDR2 FNYEAQ. The ends lost 5 bases at V and 4 bases at J; junction bases unmatched: 11. The part of the CDR3 DNA that was read is TGTGCCAGCAGCCAACCTCGGACAGGGGAGGTCACTGAA. Translating gives CASSQPRTGEVTE. The entire CDR3 reads CASSQPRTGEVTEAFF.

On this clone itself: The read halts 3 residues ahead of the CDR3 end, with the missing end drawn from the germline J gene. This rearrangement joins TRBV11-2 to TRBJ2-6; no reliable D call. CDR3 length: 15 residues. Germline V gene lookup returns CDR1 SGHAT and CDR2 FQNNGV. Trimming removed 5 bases at V and 0 bases at J, with 8 bases between. CDR3 amino acids: CASSPQRSGANVLTF. The covered CDR3 bases are TGTGCCAGCAGCCCCCAGCGCTCTGGGGCCAACGTC.

Comment on this clone: The CDR3 goes on 3 residues after the read ends, and that part is filled in from the germline J gene. The chain employs TRBV20-1 and TRBJ2-5; TRBD1 agrees at 7 bases. From germline, CDR1 is DFQATT and CDR2 SNEGSKA (reference sequence). This CDR3 spans 13 amino acids. V lost 3 bases and J lost 5; bases outside the gene matches: 6. CDR3 DNA, as far as it was read: TGCAGTGCTAGGAGACAGGGTCTGGAGACC. Residues: CSARRQGLET. The whole CDR3 sequence is CSARRQGLETQYF.

The CDR3 loop reads CASSREGRKETQYF. Incomplete CDR3 DNA: TGTGCCAGCAGCCGAGAGGGGAGGAAGGAGACC. J is TRBJ2-5 and V is TRBV11-2; D is perhaps TRBD2 (6 bases). With the read ending 3 residues before the CDR3 end, the germline J gene is used to fill in that end. V lost 5 bases, J lost 5 bases, and 15 bases lay in between. Germline assignment: CDR1 SGHAT and CDR2 FQNNGV. The CDR3 is 14 amino acids.

As for this clone: From the germline J gene comes the end of the CDR3, since the read stops 3 residues before it. Distinct nucleotide sequences in the sample also encode this CDR3. This rearrangement joins TRBV2 to TRBJ2-7; perhaps TRBD1 as D (6 bases). The ends were cut back, 4 bases at V and 2 bases at J, with 18 bases in the middle. This CDR3 is 16 amino acids long. CDR1 and CDR2 (germline): SNHLY, FYNNEI. This chain's CDR3 is CASSVAQGFSTYEQYF. Partial CDR3 DNA: TGTGCCAGCAGTGTAGCTCAGGGGTTCTCAACCTACGAG.

A word on this clone: The read comes to an end 3 residues before the CDR3 does, leaving the germline J gene to fill in the end. The chain is built from TRBV7-6 and TRBJ1-4, with 9 bases matching TRBD1. Germline V gene data show CDR1 as SGHVS and CDR2 as FNYEAQ. CDR3 length: 16 amino acids. This chain's CDR3 is CASSITGGAGANVLFF. The CDR3 DNA, read in part, is TGTGCCAGCAGCATTACAGGGGGCGCTGGGGCCAACGTA.

On this clone: The read falls 3 residues short of the CDR3 end, and the missing part is taken from the germline J gene. The V gene is TRBV7-6, the J gene TRBJ2-7, with a tentative D call TRBD1 (7 bases). Germline CDR1 and CDR2: SGHVS and FNYEAQ. The CDR3 is 15 residues long. Trimming removed 3 bases at V and 2 bases at J, with 14 bases between. This chain's CDR3 is CASSLRAGGTYEQYF. Partial CDR3 DNA: TGTGCCAGCAGCTTGCGCGCAGGGGGGACCTACGAG.

A word on this clone: The read ends 3 residues before the CDR3 terminus; that terminus is restored from the germline J gene. The V gene is TRBV29-1, the J gene TRBJ2-7; D possibly corresponds to TRBD1 (6 bases). V lost 7 bases to trimming and J lost 3 bases, with 16 bases between them. Germline CDR1 SQVTM, CDR2 ANQGSEA. The CDR3 is 13 amino acids. CDR3 in amino acids: CSAKGVLIYEQYF. Incomplete CDR3 DNA: TGCAGCGCTAAGGGGGTACTCATCTACGAG.

Regarding this clone: The read halts 3 residues ahead of the CDR3 end, with the missing end drawn from the germline J gene. The rearrangement links TRBV29-1 to TRBJ1-4; D is ambiguous. The V and J ends lost 4 bases and 4 bases respectively, with 10 bases between them. The CDR3 runs to 13 residues. Germline V CDR1 and CDR2: SQVTM, ANQGSEA. CDR3 DNA (partial): TGCAGCGTTGGTCACGGACTTAATGAAAAA. This sequence encodes CSVGHGLNEK. The full CDR3 protein reads CSVGHGLNEKLFF.

With respect to this clone: The CDR3 end falls 3 residues outside the read, so it is completed with the germline J gene. The rearrangement joins TRBV6-4 to TRBJ2-2, with D uncertain. CDR1 and CDR2 (germline): MRHNA, SNTAGT. Trimming took 3 bases from V and 4 from J, leaving 6 bases between them. The CDR3 loop spans 13 amino acids. CDR3: CASSERATGELFF. The CDR3 DNA, read in part, is TGTGCCAGCAGTGAAAGGGCCACCGGGGAG.

As to this clone: The read ends 3 residues before the CDR3 terminus; that terminus is restored from the germline J gene. This rearrangement joins TRBV29-1 to TRBJ1-3; D call uncertain. The CDR3 is made up of 13 amino acids. Germline assignment: CDR1 SQVTM and CDR2 ANQGSEA. Deletions cut 4 bases from V and 0 bases from J, with 7 bases between. The sequenced CDR3 bases are TGCAGCGTTGTTATTTACTCTGGAAACACC. Translated, it gives CSVVIYSGNT. The CDR3, in full, reads CSVVIYSGNTIYF.